One sample yielded the 10 T cell receptor beta chains listed below, sequenced in a study of blood T cell repertoires in COVID-19. Data came from immunoSEQ multiplex PCR; TCRdb stores just in-frame clones and leaves some out. Altogether about 250,000 clones are present, roughly 85% being singletons, with the ten largest covering 9.1%. The sample taken for sequencing was PBMCs or T cells enriched from blood (not recorded which). All receptors derive from a woman aged 50 to 65 with acute COVID-19.

The J gene is TRBJ2-7, the V gene TRBV6-5; D is possibly TRBD1 (7 bases). This CDR3 spans 13 amino acids. V lost 6 bases and J 5 bases, leaving 14 bases between the germline ends. Per the germline V gene, CDR1 is MNHEY and CDR2 is SVGAGI. The CDR3 region is CASSSPGGNEQYF. DNA for the CDR3: TGTGCCAGCAGCAGCCCAGGGGGGAACGAGCAGTACTTC.

The V call is TRBV5-1, the J call TRBJ1-2; 7 nucleotides agree with TRBD1. The V and J ends lost 0 bases and 5 bases, in that order; junction bases with no gene match: 7. CDR3 length: 15 amino acids. The germline V gene has CDR1 SGHRS and CDR2 YFSETQ. The CDR3 spells CASSLAPPGGYGYTF. The DNA of the CDR3 is TGCGCCAGCAGCTTGGCCCCCCCAGGGGGGTATGGCTACACCTTC.

V usage is TRBV2 and J usage is TRBJ1-2; D uncertain. CDR1 is SNHLY and CDR2 is FYNNEI in the germline V gene. This CDR3 has 12 amino acids. V shed 2 bases and J shed 2 bases, with 3 bases lying between them. The CDR3 loop is CASSEQNYGYTF. The CDR3 DNA reads as TGTGCCAGCAGTGAACAAAACTATGGCTACACCTTC. The whole variable domain, filled in from reference TRBV2 and TRBJ1-2, reads EPEVTQTPSHQVTQMGQEVILRCVPISNHLYFYWYRQILGQKVEFLVSFYNNEISEKSEIFDDQFSVERPDGSNFTLKIRSTKLEDSAMYFCASSEQNYGYTFGSGTRLTVV.

V is TRBV5-6 and J is TRBJ1-2, with 9 bases fitting TRBD1. V lost 4 bases and J lost 3; bases outside the gene matches: 10. This CDR3 spans 16 amino acids. In germline, CDR1 is SGHDT, CDR2 YYEEEE. The CDR3 sequence: CASSPGQGMGYYGYTF. The CDR3 coding sequence is TGTGCCAGCAGCCCCGGACAGGGGATGGGGTACTATGGCTACACCTTC. Complete variable domain (other parts from reference TRBV5-6 and TRBJ1-2): DAGVTQSPTHLIKTRGQQVTLRCSPKSGHDTVSWYQQALGQGPQFIFQYYEEEERQRGNFPDRFSGHQFPNYSSELNVNALLLGDSALYLCASSPGQGMGYYGYTFGSGTRLTVV.

The genes are TRBV4-3 and TRBJ1-1; D uncertain. This CDR3 is 14 amino acids long. Germline loops: CDR1 LGHNA, CDR2 YSLEER. V lost 2 bases, J lost 6 bases, and 13 bases lay in between. The CDR3, as DNA: TGCGCCAGCAGCCAATACTATGGAGGTTCTGAAGCTTTCTTT. This encodes CASSQYYGGSEAFF.

The J gene is TRBJ2-3, the V gene TRBV7-6; possible D gene TRBD2, 6 bases. Deletions cut 5 bases from V and 4 bases from J, with 22 bases between. The CDR3 contains 17 residues. Germline loops: CDR1 SGHVS, CDR2 FNYEAQ. The DNA for the CDR3 is TGTGCCAGCAGCCCCGAGGGACTCGGGACTTTACCAGATACGCAGTATTTT. Its translation is CASSPEGLGTLPDTQYF. Supplemented by reference TRBV7-6 and TRBJ2-3, the full variable domain reads GAGVSQSPRYKVTKRGQDVALRCDPISGHVSLYWYRQALGQGPEFLTYFNYEAQQDKSGLPNDRFSAERPEGSISTLTIQRTEQRDSAMYRCASSPEGLGTLPDTQYFGPGTRLTVL.

CDR3 sequence (DNA): TGTGCCAGTAGTATTACAGGGACCTCACCCCTCCACTTT. It encodes CASSITGTSPLHF. The chain recombines TRBV19 with TRBJ1-6; a possible D gene is TRBD1 (6 bases). Germline V gene data show CDR1 as LNHDA and CDR2 as SQIVND (reference sequence). The CDR3 extends over 13 amino acids. V lost 3 bases and J 10 bases, leaving 10 bases between the germline ends.

The chain joins TRBV7-9 to TRBJ1-4; TRBD1 matches at 7 bases. V shed 3 bases, J shed 4 bases, and the junction held 8 bases outside the gene matches. The CDR3 contains 16 residues. Germline CDR1 and CDR2: SEHNR and FQNEAQ (reference sequence). CDR3: CASSLPGTAFNEKLFF. CDR3 nucleotide sequence: TGTGCCAGCAGCTTGCCCGGGACAGCGTTTAATGAAAAACTGTTTTTT.

V gene TRBV7-9 combines with J gene TRBJ1-4, with D uncertain. The germline CDR1 and CDR2 sequences are SEHNR and FQNEAQ (reference sequence). The CDR3 has 15 residues. Trimming removed 3 bases at V and 6 bases at J, with 14 bases between. The CDR3 sequence: CASSLGGYVDEKLFF. CDR3 sequence (DNA): TGTGCCAGCAGCTTGGGAGGGTATGTGGATGAAAAACTGTTTTTT.

The chain uses TRBV7-9 and TRBJ1-2, with D possibly TRBD1 on 5 matching bases. CDR1 is SEHNR and CDR2 is FQNEAQ in the germline V gene (reference sequence). V lost 3 bases to trimming and J lost 6 bases, with 17 bases between them. This CDR3 spans 15 amino acids. DNA for the CDR3: TGTGCCAGCAGCTTCCCCTGGGGAGGGGAGGATGGCTACACCTTC. This sequence encodes CASSFPWGGEDGYTF.